The 2 T cell receptor beta chains presented below share a single source sample, sequenced in a study of CD4+ T cells in melanoma. Clones were read by immunoSEQ multiplex PCR, and TCRdb kept only the in-frame ones, dropping some. This table has roughly 140,000 clones, around nine tenths appearing once. Source of these receptors: a human donor with melanoma.

The V gene is TRBV2, the J gene TRBJ2-1; 7 bases align to TRBD2. CDR1 SNHLY and CDR2 FYNNEI come from the germline V gene. The J segment lost 1 base and the V segment lost 2 bases, leaving 2 bases of the junction unmatched. The CDR3 runs 15 residues. The CDR3 DNA reads TGTGCCAGCAGTGAACGGGGGGTATCCTACAATGAGCAGTTCTTC. The encoded protein is CASSERGVSYNEQFF.

The CDR3 DNA reads as TGTGCCAGCAGCTTCGATGCGCAAGAGACCCAGTACTTC. Protein sequence: CASSFDAQETQYF. V usage is TRBV7-2 and J usage is TRBJ2-5; no firm D call. The CDR3 sequence is 13 residues long. The germline V and J ends were trimmed by 3 bases and 2 bases, with 7 bases remaining between them. The germline V gene has CDR1 SGHTA and CDR2 FQGNSA.